The 14 T cell receptor beta chains listed next were all sequenced from one sample in a study of T cell responses to AZD1222 COVID-19 vaccine. Libraries were prepared by immunoSEQ multiplex PCR; TCRdb keeps only in-frame clonotypes and omits some of them. The sample shows approximately 190,000 clones, more than 80% of them seen only once. Material: peripheral blood, obtained 28 days after the second dose of the MenACWY control vaccine. These receptors all stem from an adult who received the MenACWY meningococcal vaccine as a control.

This clone appeared once. The chain links TRBV6-6 to TRBJ1-4, with 7 bases fitting TRBD1. Germline loops: CDR1 MNHNY, CDR2 SVGAGI (reference sequence). V dropped 8 bases and J dropped 6; count of bases not matched to a gene: 6. The CDR3 spans 13 residues. This CDR3 is CASLTGPHEKLFF. The CDR3 nucleotides read TGTGCCAGCTTGACAGGGCCGCATGAAAAACTGTTTTTT.

This chain links TRBV7-8 with TRBJ2-1; the match to TRBD2 covers 11 bases. The CDR3 runs 17 residues. Germline CDR1 and CDR2: SGHVS and FQNEAQ. The J segment lost 6 bases and the V segment lost 2 bases, leaving 9 bases of the junction unmatched. CDR3 in amino acids: CASSLLTSGTGSNEQFF. The CDR3 nucleotides read TGTGCCAGCAGCTTATTGACTAGCGGGACAGGTTCCAATGAGCAGTTCTTC.

The chain uses TRBV19 and TRBJ1-1; no reliable D call. With 3 bases removed from V and 6 bases from J, the gap between germline ends came to 8 bases. The CDR3 contains 12 residues. Looked up from germline, CDR1 is LNHDA and CDR2 is SQIVND (reference sequence). In nucleotides, the CDR3 is TGTGCCAGTAGTATCCATACCGCTGAAGCTTTCTTT. It encodes CASSIHTAEAFF.

This clone was counted once. The chain carries TRBV19 and TRBJ1-3, with D possibly matching TRBD1 (6 bases). Between the trimmed V and J ends, which lost 6 bases and 8 bases, there was a span of 17 bases. CDR1 and CDR2 from the germline V gene are LNHDA and SQIVND (reference sequence). The length of the CDR3 is 14 residues. CDR3 nucleotide sequence: TGTGCCAGTAGCCTGGGACAAGTCACGGACACCATATATTTT. Its translation is CASSLGQVTDTIYF.

The table lists this clone with a count of one. The junction departs from germline at one end; a sequencing error may be responsible. The V and J genes are TRBV5-6 and TRBJ2-3, with D hard to call. Per germline, CDR1 SGHDT and CDR2 YYEEEE. This CDR3 spans 13 amino acids. CDR3: CASNLGSTDTQYF. The CDR3 DNA is TGTGCCAGCAACTTGGGTAGCACAGATACGCAGTATTTT.

This chain links TRBV27 with TRBJ2-7; 8 bases align to TRBD1. This CDR3 is built from 14 residues. Germline-derived CDR1 and CDR2 are MNHEY and SMNVEV (reference sequence). V dropped 5 bases and J dropped 5; count of bases not matched to a gene: 8. CDR3 nucleotides: TGTGCCAGCAGTCCCGGGACAGGTGGCCACGAGCAGTACTTC. Residues: CASSPGTGGHEQYF.

The CDR3 DNA is TGTGCCAGTAGGATACATCAAACCCGGGGTAACGGCAATCAGCCCCAGCATTTT. Its translation is CASRIHQTRGNGNQPQHF. This sequence joins TRBV19 and TRBJ1-5; D ambiguous. Germline V CDR1 and CDR2: LNHDA, SQIVND (reference sequence). The CDR3 is 18 residues long. V was cut by 6 bases and J by 2 bases, with 23 bases left in between.

The chain has TRBV19 and TRBJ1-1, with unresolved D. The CDR3 spans 13 residues. Germline assignment: CDR1 LNHDA and CDR2 SQIVND (reference sequence). V lost 5 bases and J 3 bases, leaving 10 bases between the germline ends. The CDR3 reads CASSASKYTEAFF. In nucleotides, the CDR3 is TGTGCCAGTAGTGCATCTAAGTACACTGAAGCTTTCTTT.

The gene calls are TRBV10-3 and TRBJ2-3; the D is unclear. V lost 8 bases, J lost 3 bases, and 6 bases lay in between. There are 11 residues in the CDR3. CDR1 is ENHRY and CDR2 is SYGVKD in the germline V gene. CDR3 in amino acids: CAIGQTDTQYF. In nucleotides, the CDR3 is TGTGCCATCGGTCAGACAGATACGCAGTATTTT.

V and J are TRBV29-1 and TRBJ1-3, with unresolved D. V shed 3 bases and J shed 0 bases, with 6 bases lying between them. Germline lookup yields CDR1 SQVTM and CDR2 ANQGSEA. The CDR3 consists of 13 residues. The chain's CDR3 is CSVEWGSGNTIYF. In nucleotides, the CDR3 is TGCAGCGTTGAGTGGGGCTCTGGAAACACCATATATTTT.

This rearrangement joins TRBV29-1 to TRBJ1-5, with 10 positions matching TRBD1. The V gene's germline CDR1 is SQVTM and CDR2 ANQGSEA. Trimming took 6 bases from V and 5 from J; bases not matched to a gene: 1. There are 12 residues in the CDR3. CDR3 DNA sequence: TGCAGCGTAGACAGGGGGCATCAGCCCCAGCATTTT. This codes for CSVDRGHQPQHF.

The rearrangement links TRBV15 to TRBJ2-1; D is undetermined. Per the germline V gene, CDR1 is LNHNV and CDR2 is YYDKDF (reference sequence). CDR3 length: 15 residues. The ends were cut back, 4 bases at V and 1 base at J, with 11 bases in the middle. CDR3 loop: CATSNRAKSYNEQFF. CDR3 coding DNA: TGTGCCACCAGCAACCGGGCCAAGTCCTACAATGAGCAGTTCTTC.

V and J are TRBV2 and TRBJ2-3; D possibly corresponds to TRBD2 (5 bases). Trimming stripped 2 bases from V and 6 bases from J, with 12 bases between. CDR3 length: 14 amino acids. Germline CDR1 SNHLY, CDR2 FYNNEI. CDR3 loop: CASSELVGADTQYF. The CDR3 DNA follows: TGTGCCAGCAGTGAATTGGTGGGAGCTGATACGCAGTATTTT.

This clone was recorded only once. The genes are TRBV7-2 and TRBJ1-2; 9 nucleotides align to TRBD1. The CDR3 consists of 15 residues. V shed 1 base, J shed 8 bases, and the junction held 8 bases outside the gene matches. Germline CDR1 SGHTA, CDR2 FQGNSA. CDR3 DNA: TGTGCCAGCAGCTTAGTCTCCGGGACAGGGAACGGCTACACCTTC. This gives the protein CASSLVSGTGNGYTF. Full variable domain (missing parts from reference TRBV7-2 and TRBJ1-2): GAGVSQSPSNKVTEKGKDVELRCDPISGHTALYWYRQSLGQGLEFLIYFQGNSAPDKSGLPSDRFSAERTGGSVSTLTIQRTQQEDSAVYLCASSLVSGTGNGYTFGSGTRLTVV.